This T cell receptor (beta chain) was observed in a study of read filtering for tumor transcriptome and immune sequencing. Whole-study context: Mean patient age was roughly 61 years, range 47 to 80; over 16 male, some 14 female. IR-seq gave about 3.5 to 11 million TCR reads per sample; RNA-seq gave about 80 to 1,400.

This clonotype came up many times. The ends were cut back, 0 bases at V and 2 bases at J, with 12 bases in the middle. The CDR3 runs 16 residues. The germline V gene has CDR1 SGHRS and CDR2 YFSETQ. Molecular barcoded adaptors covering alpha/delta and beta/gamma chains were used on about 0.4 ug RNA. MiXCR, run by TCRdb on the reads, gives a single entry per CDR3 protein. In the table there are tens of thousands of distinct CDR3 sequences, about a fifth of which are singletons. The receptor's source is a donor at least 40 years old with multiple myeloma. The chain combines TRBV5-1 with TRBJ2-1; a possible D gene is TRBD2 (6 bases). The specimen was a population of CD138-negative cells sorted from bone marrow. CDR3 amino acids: CASSLAGVIPYNEQFF. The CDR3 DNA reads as TGCGCCAGCAGCTTGGCGGGGGTGATACCCTACAATGAGCAGTTCTTC.